The clone carrying this T cell receptor beta chain was counted ten times or more. This sample was included in a study of T cells in Graves' hyperthyroidism and ophthalmopathy. The overall study: Peripheral blood was acquired at first diagnosis, ahead of any therapy whatsoever.

V shed 6 bases and J 7 bases; nucleotides not matched to a gene: 6. This CDR3 has 14 amino acids. Amplification of TCR beta CDR3 regions used RNA as the template. The HTBI primer set was used in a first-round RT-PCR of the TCR CDR3. From the multiplex PCR reads, TCRdb called clonotypes with MiXCR, one entry per CDR3 protein. The sample holds about 500,000 distinct CDR3 sequences, 14% seen once. Sequenced material: blood. This clonotype was sampled from a woman between 18 and 29 years old with Graves' hyperthyroidism. V and J are TRBV12-3 or TRBV12-4 and TRBJ2-3; 11 nucleotides match TRBD2. The CDR3 protein is CASRPGTSGNTQYF. In DNA, the CDR3 is TGTGCCAGCAGACCCGGGACTAGCGGTAATACGCAGTATTTT.